One sample yielded the 30 T cell receptor beta chains listed below, sequenced in a study of identical twins. TCRdb reprocessed the 5' RACE reads via MiXCR and lists one record per CDR3 protein. This sample has around 480,000 distinct CDR3 sequences, with roughly an eighth found just once. Another study also made use of these data, one on yellow fever vaccine responses in identical twins.

Input material: CD4+ T cells sorted from blood. The receptors originated from a woman under 30 in good health.

Concerning this clonotype: This may stem from a read error, because a much larger clone lies one nucleotide away. The chain has TRBV5-1 and TRBJ1-1; D unclear. Germline CDR1 reads SGHRS; CDR2 reads YFSETQ. The length of the CDR3 is 13 residues. CDR3 nucleotide sequence: TGCACCAGCAGCTTCCGACTGAACACTGAAGCTTTCTTT. Its translation: CTSSFRLNTEAFF.

This rearrangement joins TRBV7-9 to TRBJ2-3; D is possibly TRBD2 (5 bases). Germline CDR1 SEHNR, CDR2 FQNEAQ (reference sequence). The CDR3 is made up of 15 amino acids. V was shortened by 2 bases and J by 2 bases, with 11 bases between the two germline ends. The CDR3 DNA reads as TGTGCCAGCAGCTTAATCCGGACTTCCACAGATACGCAGTATTTT. Translating it yields CASSLIRTSTDTQYF.

Only a few counts were recorded for this clonotype. CDR3 nucleotides: TGTGCCAGCAGCTTATTACCATTAGGACAGGGCCACCGTACCGAGCAGTACTTC. Translated, it gives CASSLLPLGQGHRTEQYF. The chain has TRBV11-1 and TRBJ2-7, with 8 bases lining up with TRBD1. After removal of 2 bases from V and 6 bases from J, the junction contained 18 bases not matched to a gene. Per germline, CDR1 SGHAT and CDR2 FQDESV (reference sequence). The CDR3 is made up of 18 amino acids.

This chain uses TRBV29-1 with TRBJ2-4; 11 bases fit TRBD2. The CDR3 runs 15 residues. Germline V gives CDR1 SQVTM, CDR2 ANQGSEA. V lost 7 bases to trimming and J lost 2 bases; unmatched junction nucleotides: 7. The CDR3 sequence: CSAGLAGFSKNIQYF. The CDR3 DNA sequence: TGCAGCGCCGGACTAGCGGGTTTTTCCAAAAACATTCAGTACTTC.

The chain couples TRBV4-3 to TRBJ2-7; D not certain. Trimming removed 4 bases from V and 0 bases from J, with 13 bases in between. The CDR3 sequence is 15 residues long. From germline, CDR1 is LGHNA and CDR2 YSLEER. The chain's CDR3 is CASSRLRAHSYEQYF. CDR3 DNA sequence: TGCGCCAGCAGCCGCCTAAGGGCGCACTCCTACGAGCAGTACTTC.

The rearrangement links TRBV7-2 to TRBJ1-2; D perhaps matches TRBD1 (6 bases). The CDR3 totals 14 residues. V lost 5 bases and J 7 bases, leaving 17 bases between the germline ends. Germline V gene sequence: CDR1 SGHTA, CDR2 FQGNSA. The CDR3 reads CASSLGQSESGYTF. CDR3 bases: TGTGCCAGCAGCCTAGGACAGTCGGAGAGTGGCTACACCTTC.

The V call is TRBV5-1, the J call TRBJ2-7; D is undetermined. The CDR3 has 14 amino acids. Trimming left V 0 bases short and J 3 bases short, with 10 bases between. CDR1 SGHRS and CDR2 YFSETQ come from the germline V gene. The CDR3 spells CASSLGDLYYEQYF. The CDR3 DNA is TGCGCCAGCAGCTTGGGAGACCTCTACTACGAGCAGTACTTC.

The chain combines TRBV28 with TRBJ2-2; no definite D call. Germline assignment: CDR1 MDHEN and CDR2 SYDVKM. The V gene lost 1 base and the J gene lost 2 bases, with 11 bases spanning the gap. The CDR3 covers 16 residues. In DNA form, the CDR3 reads TGTGCCAGCAGTTTATTGGGTCAGCTTAACACCGGGGAGCTGTTTTTT. It yields the protein CASSLLGQLNTGELFF.

This clonotype was seen a few times. The rearrangement joins TRBV4-1 to TRBJ1-1; D gene ambiguous. Per the germline V gene, CDR1 is MGHRA and CDR2 is YSYEKL. The CDR3 is 16 amino acids. The germline V and J ends were trimmed by 3 bases and 0 bases, with 14 bases remaining between them. CDR3 nucleotides: TGCGCCAGCAGCCAGTCGGTCGCCGGGATGAACACTGAAGCTTTCTTT. Translated, it gives CASSQSVAGMNTEAFF.

This clonotype was seen at least ten times. The V call is TRBV5-1, the J call TRBJ2-5, with 7 bases fitting TRBD1. Looked up from germline, CDR1 is SGHRS and CDR2 is YFSETQ. The CDR3 has 14 amino acids. V lost 4 bases to trimming and J lost 5 bases; unmatched junction nucleotides: 8. The CDR3 region has the DNA TGCGCCAGCAGCGTACAGGGGTCTAGGGAGACCCAGTACTTC. This codes for CASSVQGSRETQYF.

This clonotype occurred a few times. This chain uses TRBV5-1 with TRBJ2-2, with D hard to call. V was pared by 0 bases and J by 5 bases, with 14 bases between. This CDR3 contains 16 residues. Germline V gene data show CDR1 as SGHRS and CDR2 as YFSETQ. Written as DNA, the CDR3 is TGCGCCAGCAGCTTGGCCTCTAAGCCGAGGACCGGGGAGCTGTTTTTT. Translating gives CASSLASKPRTGELFF.

This clonotype was seen more than once but under ten times. At one end, the junction sequence differs from germline, possibly due to a read error. The V call is TRBV7-9, the J call TRBJ2-3, with 7 bases fitting TRBD1. The CDR3 contains 15 residues. Germline V gene sequence: CDR1 SEHNR, CDR2 FQNEAQ (reference sequence). In DNA form, the CDR3 reads TGTTCCAGCAGCTTCTTGTCCAGGGGGACAGATACGCAGTATTTT. It encodes CSSSFLSRGTDTQYF.

There are a few counts of this clonotype. The J gene is TRBJ2-7, the V gene TRBV11-1, with 9 bases identical to TRBD1. The CDR3 loop spans 17 amino acids. Germline CDR1 and CDR2: SGHAT and FQDESV (reference sequence). Unmatched junction bases numbered 10, after V lost 4 bases and J lost 0 bases. CDR3 DNA: TGTGCCAGCAGCTCTGACGAAGGGGGACAGGGCTCCTACGAGCAGTACTTC. Amino acid sequence: CASSSDEGGQGSYEQYF.

This clonotype was counted ten times or more. The chain carries TRBV18 and TRBJ2-5; D is possibly TRBD2 (5 bases). The CDR3 extends over 13 amino acids. The germline V gene has CDR1 KGHSH and CDR2 LQKENI. Trimming took off 2 bases at V and 4 bases at J, with 8 bases between the two ends. CDR3 sequence: CASSPISGETQYF. The CDR3 nucleotides read TGTGCCAGCTCACCAATCAGCGGAGAGACCCAGTACTTC.

Many counts were recorded for this clonotype. The chain carries TRBV7-9 and TRBJ2-7, with D maybe TRBD1 (5 bases). Germline CDR1 SEHNR, CDR2 FQNEAQ (reference sequence). The V end lost 2 bases, the J end lost 3 bases, and 17 bases lay between the germline ends. The CDR3 has 16 amino acids. This CDR3 is CASSLFTGPAFYEQYF. The CDR3 bases are TGTGCCAGCAGCTTATTTACAGGACCCGCGTTCTACGAGCAGTACTTC.

This clonotype was seen more than once but under ten times. The gene calls are TRBV5-1 and TRBJ2-1; D is uncertain. CDR1 and CDR2 from the germline V gene are SGHRS and YFSETQ. The CDR3 totals 13 residues. Between the trimmed V and J ends, which lost 0 bases and 6 bases, there was a span of 7 bases. The CDR3 protein is CASSLESRNEQFF. For the CDR3, the DNA is TGCGCCAGCAGCTTGGAATCCCGCAATGAGCAGTTCTTC.

V and J are TRBV24-1 and TRBJ2-2; 7 bases agree with TRBD1. Germline V gene sequence: CDR1 KGHDR, CDR2 SFDVKD. This CDR3 region has 15 residues. V shed 7 bases and J 4 bases; nucleotides not matched to a gene: 8. The CDR3 reads CATSTRTGFTGELFF. CDR3 in DNA: TGTGCCACCAGCACTAGGACAGGATTCACCGGGGAGCTGTTTTTT.

The chain carries TRBV4-3 and TRBJ2-5; D unresolved. V was shortened by 4 bases and J by 2 bases, with 11 bases between the two germline ends. Looked up from germline, CDR1 is LGHNA and CDR2 is YSLEER. This CDR3 spans 14 amino acids. CDR3 in amino acids: CASSRGWGQETQYF. The CDR3 bases are TGCGCCAGCAGCCGAGGATGGGGTCAAGAGACCCAGTACTTC.

J is TRBJ2-5 and V is TRBV2; D remains unclear. The CDR3 loop spans 14 amino acids. Trimming took off 3 bases at V and 2 bases at J, with 10 bases between the two ends. Germline lookup yields CDR1 SNHLY and CDR2 FYNNEI. The CDR3 DNA follows: TGTGCCAGCAGTGATTCGGCCAGGCAAGAGACCCAGTACTTC. It specifies CASSDSARQETQYF.

This clonotype was seen more than once but under ten times. The chain combines TRBV28 with TRBJ1-1, with TRBD1 matching 7 bases. J gave up 8 bases and V 1 base, and 1 base lay outside the gene matches. The CDR3 consists of 12 residues. Germline V gene sequence: CDR1 MDHEN, CDR2 SYDVKM. This CDR3 is CASSLLQGEAFF. In DNA, the CDR3 is TGTGCCAGCAGTTTATTACAGGGGGAAGCTTTCTTT.

V usage is TRBV28 and J usage is TRBJ2-1; 7 bases are shared with TRBD2. This CDR3 has 14 residues. Germline V gives CDR1 MDHEN, CDR2 SYDVKM. V shed 8 bases, J shed 6 bases, and the junction held 10 bases outside the gene matches. CDR3 sequence reads: CASGGWGGGNEQFF. The CDR3, as DNA: TGTGCCAGCGGGGGTTGGGGCGGGGGCAATGAGCAGTTCTTC.

CDR3 residues: CASSLTRVYQPQHF. The CDR3 DNA reads as TGTGCCAGCAGTTTAACGAGGGTGTATCAGCCCCAGCATTTT. V usage is TRBV6-2 or TRBV6-3 and J usage is TRBJ1-5; D is unclear. Trimming pared 4 bases from V and 5 bases from J, leaving 12 bases between. The CDR3 totals 14 residues. CDR1 is MNHEY and CDR2 is SVGEGT in the germline V gene.

There are a few counts of this clonotype. The chain joins TRBV5-1 to TRBJ1-4; TRBD1 matches 9 bases. The germline V gene encodes CDR1 SGHRS and CDR2 YFSETQ. J lost 5 bases, V lost 2 bases, and 4 bases had no gene match. The CDR3 has 15 amino acids. CDR3 sequence reads: CASSLQGALNEKLFF. The CDR3, as DNA: TGCGCCAGCAGCTTACAGGGGGCTTTGAATGAAAAACTGTTTTTT.

CDR3 bases: TGTGCCAGCAGTGAAGCGGGAGTAGGGGAGACCCAGTACTTC. It yields the protein CASSEAGVGETQYF. This chain joins TRBV6-1 and TRBJ2-5, with D possibly TRBD2 on 5 matching bases. The CDR3 spans 14 residues. Looked up from germline, CDR1 is MNHNS and CDR2 is SASEGT. V was shortened by 0 bases and J by 5 bases, with 10 bases between the two germline ends.

The V and J genes are TRBV5-1 and TRBJ2-7; a possible D gene is TRBD2 (5 bases). Germline V gives CDR1 SGHRS, CDR2 YFSETQ. V was shortened by 3 bases and J by 3 bases, with 19 bases between the two germline ends. The CDR3 is 16 residues long. The CDR3: CASSSGSGSGGYEQYF. The CDR3 nucleotides are TGCGCCAGCAGCTCCGGGTCGGGTAGTGGAGGCTACGAGCAGTACTTC.

The rearrangement joins TRBV15 to TRBJ2-5; D might be TRBD1 (6 bases). The CDR3 is 17 residues long. The V end was cut by 0 bases, the J end by 4 bases, with 18 bases between. Germline V CDR1 and CDR2: LNHNV, YYDKDF (reference sequence). CDR3 nucleotides: TGTGCCACCAGCAGAGATATTCTAGCTGAAGGGGGAGAGACCCAGTACTTC. Translated, it gives CATSRDILAEGGETQYF.

This clonotype was seen many times. This chain uses TRBV12-3 or TRBV12-4 with TRBJ1-6, with D hard to call. V was pared by 3 bases and J by 9 bases, with 12 bases between. The CDR3 spans 14 residues. In DNA, the CDR3 is TGTGCCAGCAGTTTTAGTGGGCCTGGTTCACCCCTCCACTTT. This gives the protein CASSFSGPGSPLHF.

The J gene is TRBJ2-5, the V gene TRBV3-1, with TRBD2 matching 11 bases. The V segment lost 2 bases and the J segment 2 bases; nucleotides outside the gene matches: 4. Germline lookup yields CDR1 LGHDT and CDR2 YNNKEL (reference sequence). The CDR3 has 16 residues. The CDR3 region has the DNA TGTGCCAGCAGCCAATCCCTAGCGGGAGGACAAGAGACCCAGTACTTC. Residues: CASSQSLAGGQETQYF.

V and J are TRBV3-1 and TRBJ1-4; the match to TRBD1 covers 9 bases. The germline V gene has CDR1 LGHDT and CDR2 YNNKEL (reference sequence). With 3 bases clipped from V and 11 bases from J, the junction kept 7 bases outside the gene matches. This CDR3 is built from 14 residues. In DNA form, the CDR3 reads TGTGCCAGCAGCCACCGGACAGGGGTTGAGAAACTGTTTTTT. It encodes CASSHRTGVEKLFF.

The chain couples TRBV3-1 to TRBJ2-2, with D maybe TRBD2 (5 bases). The CDR3 contains 15 residues. Germline values: CDR1 LGHDT, CDR2 YNNKEL (reference sequence). Trimming removed 1 base at V and 3 bases at J, with 9 bases between. For the CDR3, the DNA is TGTGCCAGCAGCCAAGCCGGGATAGACACCGGGGAGCTGTTTTTT. As protein: CASSQAGIDTGELFF.